This T cell receptor beta chain came from a study of T cells in Graves' hyperthyroidism and ophthalmopathy. Study observations and caveats: Separation of ophthalmopathy from stable hyperthyroidism was achieved by a 13 V-J model. Most thyroid clonotypes that were expanded above 0.001 also turned up in blood.

Using around 10 ml of fresh peripheral blood, PBMCs were prepared. Amplified regions were TCR beta CDR3 sequences from RNA transcripts. HTBI primers were used for first-round RT-PCR of the TCR CDR3. TCRdb processed the multiplex PCR reads anew with MiXCR; each CDR3 protein has one entry. Of around 760,000 distinct CDR3 sequences listed, around 40% are singletons. Germline loops: CDR1 SGHTA, CDR2 FQGNSA. The CDR3 has 16 amino acids. V was clipped by 2 bases and J by 3 bases; unmatched bases: 6. In the case of this clonotype: Its antigen is unidentified.

The chain employs TRBV7-2 and TRBJ2-7, with 11 bases that match TRBD2. The sequenced sample consisted of blood. This receptor was obtained from a woman aged 40-49 years with Graves' hyperthyroidism. CDR3 amino acids: CASSLILAGGDYEQYF. In DNA, the CDR3 is TGTGCCAGCAGCTTAATTCTAGCGGGAGGAGACTACGAGCAGTACTTC.